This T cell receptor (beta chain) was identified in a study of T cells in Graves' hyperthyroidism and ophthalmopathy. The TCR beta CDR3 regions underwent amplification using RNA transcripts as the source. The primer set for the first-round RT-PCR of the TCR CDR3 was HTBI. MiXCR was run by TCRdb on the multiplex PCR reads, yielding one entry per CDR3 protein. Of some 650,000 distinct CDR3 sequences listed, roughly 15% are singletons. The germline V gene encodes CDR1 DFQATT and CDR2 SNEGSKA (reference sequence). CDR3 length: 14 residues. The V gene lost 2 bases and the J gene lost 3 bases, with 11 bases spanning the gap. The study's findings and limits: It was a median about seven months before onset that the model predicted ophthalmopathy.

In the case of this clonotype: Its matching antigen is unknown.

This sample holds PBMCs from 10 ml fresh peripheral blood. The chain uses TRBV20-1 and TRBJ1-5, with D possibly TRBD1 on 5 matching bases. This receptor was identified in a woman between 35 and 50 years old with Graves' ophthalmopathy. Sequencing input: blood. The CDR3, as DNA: TGCAGTGCTAGACCGGGGACCCCCAATCAGCCCCAGCATTTT. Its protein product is CSARPGTPNQPQHF.